The source of this TCR beta chain is a study of cytomegalovirus exposure and HLA in healthy donors. The PCR had 60 Vbeta and 13 Jbeta primers. Produced via immunoSEQ multiplex PCR; TCRdb's table is partial and in-frame only. The data show about 160,000 clones, about two thirds seen once. The CDR3 sequence is 14 residues long. CDR1 is LNHNV and CDR2 is YYDKDF in the germline V gene (reference sequence). Trimming took 3 bases from V and 0 from J, leaving 6 bases between them. The sequenced material came from PBMCs. The receptor comes from a woman aged 30 to 39 in good health and CMV-seronegative. V gene TRBV15 combines with J gene TRBJ1-5; TRBD1 is a possible D gene (5 bases). The CDR3 DNA is TGTGCCACCAGCAGGGACACTAGCAATCAGCCCCAGCATTTT. Translating it yields CATSRDTSNQPQHF.